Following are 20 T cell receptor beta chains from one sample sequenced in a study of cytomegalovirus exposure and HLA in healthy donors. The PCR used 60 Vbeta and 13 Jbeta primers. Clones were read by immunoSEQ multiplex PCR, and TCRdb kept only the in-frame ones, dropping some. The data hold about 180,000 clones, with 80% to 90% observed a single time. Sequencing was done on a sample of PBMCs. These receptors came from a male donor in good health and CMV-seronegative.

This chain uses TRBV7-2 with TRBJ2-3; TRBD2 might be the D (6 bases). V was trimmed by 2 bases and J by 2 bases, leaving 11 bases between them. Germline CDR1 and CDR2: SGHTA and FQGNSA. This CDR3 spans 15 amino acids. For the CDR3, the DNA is TGTGCCAGCAGCTTAACGGGACTCCACACAGATACGCAGTATTTT. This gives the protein CASSLTGLHTDTQYF.

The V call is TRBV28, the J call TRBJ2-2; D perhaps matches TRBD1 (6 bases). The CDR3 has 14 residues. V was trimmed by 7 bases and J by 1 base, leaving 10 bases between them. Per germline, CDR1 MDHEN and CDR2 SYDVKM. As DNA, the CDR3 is TGTGCCAGCACCTCGACAGGGAACACCGGGGAGCTGTTTTTT. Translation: CASTSTGNTGELFF.

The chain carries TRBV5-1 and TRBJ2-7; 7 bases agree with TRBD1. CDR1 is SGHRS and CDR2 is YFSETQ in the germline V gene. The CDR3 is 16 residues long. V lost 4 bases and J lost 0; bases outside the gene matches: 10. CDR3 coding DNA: TGCGCCAGCAGCCCCAAGACCGGGACAGTCTCCTACGAGCAGTACTTC. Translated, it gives CASSPKTGTVSYEQYF.

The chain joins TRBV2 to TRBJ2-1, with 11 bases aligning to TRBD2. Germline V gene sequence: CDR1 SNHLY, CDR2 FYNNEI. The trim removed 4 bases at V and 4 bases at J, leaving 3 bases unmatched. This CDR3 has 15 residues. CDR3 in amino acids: CASSVSSGGYNEQFF. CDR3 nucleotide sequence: TGTGCCAGCAGTGTGTCTAGCGGGGGGTACAATGAGCAGTTCTTC.

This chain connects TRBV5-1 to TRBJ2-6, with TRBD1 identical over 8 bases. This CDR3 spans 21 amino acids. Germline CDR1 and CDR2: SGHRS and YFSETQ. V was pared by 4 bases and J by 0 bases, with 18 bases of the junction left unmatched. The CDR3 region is CASSIRPQGATFSSGANVLTF. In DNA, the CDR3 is TGCGCCAGCAGCATTAGACCCCAGGGGGCCACCTTCAGCTCTGGGGCCAACGTCCTGACTTTC.

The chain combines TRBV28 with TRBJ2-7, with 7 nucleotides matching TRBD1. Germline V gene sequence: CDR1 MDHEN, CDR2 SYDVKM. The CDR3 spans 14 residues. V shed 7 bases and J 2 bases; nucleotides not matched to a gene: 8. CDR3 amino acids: CASNGDSPPYEQYF. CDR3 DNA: TGTGCCAGCAATGGGGACAGTCCCCCCTACGAGCAGTACTTC.

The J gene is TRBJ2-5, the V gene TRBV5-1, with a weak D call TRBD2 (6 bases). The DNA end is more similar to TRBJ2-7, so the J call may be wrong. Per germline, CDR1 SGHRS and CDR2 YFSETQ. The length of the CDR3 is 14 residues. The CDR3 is CASSSQTSAAEQYF. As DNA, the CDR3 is TGCGCCAGCAGCTCCCAGACTAGTGCCGCCGAGCAGTACTTC.

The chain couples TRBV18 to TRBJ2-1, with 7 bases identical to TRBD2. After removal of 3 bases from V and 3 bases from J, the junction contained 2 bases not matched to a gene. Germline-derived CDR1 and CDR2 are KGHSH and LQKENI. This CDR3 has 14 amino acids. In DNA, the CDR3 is TGTGCCAGCTCACCGGGAGGGGTCTACAATGAGCAGTTCTTC. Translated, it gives CASSPGGVYNEQFF.

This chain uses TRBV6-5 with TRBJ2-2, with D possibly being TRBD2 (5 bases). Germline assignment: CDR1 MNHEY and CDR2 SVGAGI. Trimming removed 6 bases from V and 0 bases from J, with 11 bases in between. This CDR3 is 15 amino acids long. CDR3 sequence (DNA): TGTGCCAGCAGAACTGCCGGGGCGAACACCGGGGAGCTGTTTTTT. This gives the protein CASRTAGANTGELFF.

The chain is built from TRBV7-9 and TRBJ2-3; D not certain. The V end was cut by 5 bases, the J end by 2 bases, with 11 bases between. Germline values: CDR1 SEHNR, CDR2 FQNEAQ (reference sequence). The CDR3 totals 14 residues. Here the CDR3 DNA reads TGTGCCAGCAGCCCAGGTTCCCCCACAGATACGCAGTATTTT. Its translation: CASSPGSPTDTQYF.

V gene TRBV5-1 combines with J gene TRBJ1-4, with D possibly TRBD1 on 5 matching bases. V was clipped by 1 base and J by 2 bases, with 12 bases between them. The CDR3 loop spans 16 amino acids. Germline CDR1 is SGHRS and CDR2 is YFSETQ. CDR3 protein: CASSLQSGATNEKLFF. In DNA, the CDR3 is TGCGCCAGCAGCTTGCAGAGCGGGGCCACTAATGAAAAACTGTTTTTT.

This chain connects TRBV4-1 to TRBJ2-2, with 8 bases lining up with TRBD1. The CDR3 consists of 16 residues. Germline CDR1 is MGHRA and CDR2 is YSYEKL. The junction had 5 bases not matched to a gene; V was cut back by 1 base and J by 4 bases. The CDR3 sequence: CASSQVGTGGTGELFF. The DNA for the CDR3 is TGCGCCAGCAGCCAAGTTGGAACAGGGGGCACCGGGGAGCTGTTTTTT.

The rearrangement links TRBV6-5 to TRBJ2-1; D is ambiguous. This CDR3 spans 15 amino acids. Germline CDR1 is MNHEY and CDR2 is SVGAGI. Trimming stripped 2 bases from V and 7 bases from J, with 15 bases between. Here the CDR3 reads CASSYGSASGNEQFF. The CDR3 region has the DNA TGTGCCAGCAGTTACGGGTCCGCCTCCGGGAATGAGCAGTTCTTC.

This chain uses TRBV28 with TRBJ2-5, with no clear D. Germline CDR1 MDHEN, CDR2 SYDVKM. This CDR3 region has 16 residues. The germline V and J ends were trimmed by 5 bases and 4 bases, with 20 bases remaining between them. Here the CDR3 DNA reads TGTGCCAGCAGTCCCCTAGGTCCGGGTGGTGGAGAGACCCAGTACTTC. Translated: CASSPLGPGGGETQYF.

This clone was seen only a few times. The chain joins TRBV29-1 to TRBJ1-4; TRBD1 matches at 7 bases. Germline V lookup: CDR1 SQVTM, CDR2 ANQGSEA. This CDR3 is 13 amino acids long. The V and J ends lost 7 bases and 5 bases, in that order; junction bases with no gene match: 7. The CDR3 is CSASGQSNEKLFF. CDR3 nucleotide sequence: TGCAGCGCCTCGGGACAGTCGAATGAAAAACTGTTTTTT.

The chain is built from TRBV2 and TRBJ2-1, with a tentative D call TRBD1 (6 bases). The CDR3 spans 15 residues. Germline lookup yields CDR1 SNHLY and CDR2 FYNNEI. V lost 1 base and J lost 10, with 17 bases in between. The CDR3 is CASSEGRSTGYEQFF. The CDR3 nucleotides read TGTGCCAGCAGTGAAGGTCGATCTACAGGGTACGAGCAGTTCTTC.

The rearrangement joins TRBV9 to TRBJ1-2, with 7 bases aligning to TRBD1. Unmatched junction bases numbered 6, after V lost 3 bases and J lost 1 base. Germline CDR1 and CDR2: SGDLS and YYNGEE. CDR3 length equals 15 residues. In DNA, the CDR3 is TGTGCCAGCAGCGACAGGACAGGATTTAACTATGGCTACACCTTC. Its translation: CASSDRTGFNYGYTF.

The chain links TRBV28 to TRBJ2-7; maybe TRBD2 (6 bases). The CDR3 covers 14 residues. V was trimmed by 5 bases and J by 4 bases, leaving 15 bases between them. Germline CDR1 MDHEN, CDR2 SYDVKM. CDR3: CASSLAGTRYEQYF. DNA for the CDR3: TGTGCCAGCAGTCTGGCGGGGACCAGATACGAGCAGTACTTC.

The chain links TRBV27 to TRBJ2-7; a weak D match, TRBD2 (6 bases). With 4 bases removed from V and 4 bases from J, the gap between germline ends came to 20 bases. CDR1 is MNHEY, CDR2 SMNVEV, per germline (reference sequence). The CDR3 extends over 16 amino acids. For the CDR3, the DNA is TGTGCCAGCAGTTCCTCTTTCGCGGGAATCTCTTACGAGCAGTACTTC. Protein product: CASSSSFAGISYEQYF.

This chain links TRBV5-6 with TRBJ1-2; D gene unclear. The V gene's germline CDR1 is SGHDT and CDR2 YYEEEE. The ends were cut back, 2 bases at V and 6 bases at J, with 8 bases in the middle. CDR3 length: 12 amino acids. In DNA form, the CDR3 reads TGTGCCAGCAGCTTCCAGTTCCATGGCTACACCTTC. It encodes CASSFQFHGYTF.